This TCR beta chain is from a study of shared clonotypes between healthy human individuals. Overall study results and limits: The naive CD4 repertoires of a few donors were compared, and around 4.7% of clonotypes were shared. Clonotypes not shared had lower generation probabilities than those common to all four donors.

Of note for this clone: The antigen is undetermined.

This CDR3 comprises 11 residues. CDR1 SNHLY and CDR2 FYNNEI come from the germline V gene. With 5 bases removed from V and 6 bases from J, the gap between germline ends came to 8 bases. Repertoires were generated with immunoSEQ multiplex PCR, while TCRdb's copy carries only in-frame clones and drops some. The profile shows just over 2,000,000 clones, about 95% of them singletons. Positive CCR7 selection of CD45RO-negative cells yielded the naive CD8 cells, and terminally differentiated effector memory CD45RA+ cells were excluded. All the donors were Caucasian adults who lived in Nashville, Tennessee.

Specimen: naive CD8+ T cells sorted from blood. The rearrangement uses TRBV2 and TRBJ2-7; D not certain. The receptor comes from a man between 18 and 29 years old in good health. CDR3 coding DNA: TGTGCCAGCAGTTCCCCACTCGAGCAGTACTTC. It encodes CASSSPLEQYF.